The clone carrying this T cell receptor beta chain has a handful of counts. Its antigen is as yet unknown. The data originate from a study of cytomegalovirus exposure and HLA in healthy donors. Study-level information: Falling in the Caucasian-associated ancestry cluster were 65% to 90% of approximately 410 genotyped donors.

The study, taken as a whole, reports: In a later analysis, TCR beta V- and J-gene trimming was associated with a missense DCLRE1C variant. Most CMV-associated TCR beta chains appeared HLA-restricted in a later analysis. Earlier analysis yielded a pattern in which most TCR beta V segments were productive about 87% or about 30% of the time.

Both 60 Vbeta primers and 13 Jbeta primers went into the PCR. Assay used: immunoSEQ multiplex PCR; TCRdb lists only in-frame clones, some missing. Here the sample spans 120,000 to 150,000 clones, roughly three quarters being singletons. CDR3 length: 13 residues. Germline V gives CDR1 SGHRS, CDR2 YFSETQ. With 1 base removed from V and 5 bases from J, the gap between germline ends came to 10 bases. The sample consisted of PBMCs. The rearrangement links TRBV5-1 to TRBJ2-7; D uncertain. This TCR came from a woman aged 25 to 45 in good health and CMV-seronegative. The chain's CDR3 is CASSLFGGNEQYV. In DNA form, the CDR3 reads TGCGCCAGCAGCTTGTTCGGCGGCAACGAGCAGTACGTC.